These 18 T cell receptor beta chains were all obtained from the same sample, sequenced in a study of identifying expanded T cells in peripheral blood. The table came from immunoSEQ multiplex PCR; TCRdb's copy has only in-frame clones and leaves some out. Of some 96,000 clones in the sample, approximately 88% were seen once. Sequenced material: blood. The receptors were sampled from a person aged 18 to 75 in good health.

DNA of the CDR3: TGTGCCAGCAGCTTATACGGACAGGGGGAAACTGAAGCTTTCTTT. Protein sequence: CASSLYGQGETEAFF. This sequence joins TRBV7-2 and TRBJ1-1, with 10 bases fitting TRBD1. The germline gives CDR1 SGHTA, CDR2 FQGNSA. This CDR3 is 15 amino acids long. V shed 2 bases and J 5 bases; nucleotides not matched to a gene: 5.

The CDR3 DNA follows: TGTGCCAGCAGCTCACGCGGGACAGTTTACGAGCAGTACTTC. Its translation: CASSSRGTVYEQYF. V usage is TRBV7-2 and J usage is TRBJ2-7; possibly TRBD1 for D (7 bases). V lost 4 bases to trimming and J lost 4 bases, with 14 bases between them. The CDR3 sequence is 14 residues long. The germline gives CDR1 SGHTA, CDR2 FQGNSA.

V gene TRBV19 combines with J gene TRBJ2-6; 12 bases agree with TRBD1. CDR3 length equals 17 residues. The J segment lost 3 bases and the V segment lost 9 bases, leaving 9 bases of the junction unmatched. CDR1 and CDR2 (germline): LNHDA, SQIVND (reference sequence). CDR3 sequence: CASSAGQGAHGANVLTF. The CDR3 region has the DNA TGTGCCAGCTCTGCGGGACAGGGGGCTCATGGGGCCAACGTCCTGACTTTC.

This chain uses TRBV11-3 with TRBJ2-7; 7 bases fit TRBD1. Germline CDR1 reads SGHNT; CDR2 reads YENEEA. The CDR3 contains 14 residues. V was pared by 4 bases and J by 1 base, with 4 bases of the junction left unmatched. CDR3 sequence reads: CASSSLDRSYEQYF. In DNA, the CDR3 is TGTGCCAGCAGCTCACTGGACAGGTCCTACGAGCAGTACTTC.

The chain couples TRBV11-2 to TRBJ1-2; 9 positions match TRBD1. CDR1 and CDR2 (germline): SGHAT, FQNNGV. With 5 bases clipped from V and 8 bases from J, the junction kept 12 bases outside the gene matches. The CDR3 covers 15 residues. CDR3 in DNA: TGTGCCAGCAGCGCAGCCGGGACAGGGATCCGGGGCTACACCTTC. This translates into CASSAAGTGIRGYTF.

Notes on this clone: Mismatch with germline at one junction end may stem from a read error. This sequence joins TRBV6-1 and TRBJ1-1; 7 nucleotides agree with TRBD1. The CDR3 has 14 amino acids. Per germline, CDR1 MNHNS and CDR2 SASEGT. The CDR3 coding sequence is TGTGCCAGCAGGGAAGACAGGGTAACTCCTGAAGCTTTCTTT. This encodes CASREDRVTPEAFF.

The chain uses TRBV5-6 and TRBJ1-2; D may be TRBD1 (6 bases). Germline V gene lookup returns CDR1 SGHDT and CDR2 YYEEEE. Trimming cost V 2 bases and J 1 base, with 12 bases left between them. CDR3 length: 15 amino acids. In nucleotides, the CDR3 is TGTGCCAGCAGCTTAGGACAGTTCAATAACTATGGCTACACCTTC. Translated, it gives CASSLGQFNNYGYTF.

This clone has just one count. The rearrangement links TRBV19 to TRBJ2-5, with TRBD2 identical over 11 bases. The trim removed 3 bases at V and 4 bases at J, leaving 13 bases unmatched. CDR1 LNHDA and CDR2 SQIVND come from the germline V gene (reference sequence). CDR3 length: 18 residues. The CDR3, as DNA: TGTGCCAGTAGTATTGGCCTACTAATAGCGGGAGGGAGAGAGACCCAGTACTTC. Translated: CASSIGLLIAGGRETQYF.

The chain carries TRBV5-1 and TRBJ1-4; 11 nucleotides match TRBD1. The length of the CDR3 is 15 residues. Germline CDR1 reads SGHRS; CDR2 reads YFSETQ. Trimming at V came to 4 bases and at J to 7 bases, leaving 6 bases not matched to a gene. The CDR3 DNA follows: TGCGCCAGCAGCCCGGTGGGGACAGGGGGTGAAAAACTGTTTTTT. It encodes CASSPVGTGGEKLFF.

The chain links TRBV29-1 to TRBJ2-3; the match to TRBD1 covers 11 bases. The CDR3 spans 15 residues. Germline CDR1 SQVTM, CDR2 ANQGSEA. The V gene end was trimmed by 6 bases and the J gene end by 4 bases; junction bases not matched to a gene: 9. CDR3 amino acids: CSVGMDRGRADTQYF. The DNA of the CDR3 is TGCAGCGTGGGTATGGACAGGGGGCGAGCAGATACGCAGTATTTT.

The V call is TRBV7-9, the J call TRBJ1-5; D unclear. From germline, CDR1 is SEHNR and CDR2 FQNEAQ (reference sequence). Trimming took 5 bases from V and 3 from J, leaving 11 bases between them. CDR3 length: 14 amino acids. The CDR3: CASSPTELNQPQHF. DNA of the CDR3: TGTGCCAGCAGCCCTACAGAACTCAATCAGCCCCAGCATTTT. The full variable domain, its missing parts supplied by reference TRBV7-9 and TRBJ1-5, is DTGVSQNPRHKITKRGQNVTFRCDPISEHNRLYWYRQTLGQGPEFLTYFQNEAQLEKSRLLSDRFSAERPKGSFSTLEIQRTEQGDSAMYLCASSPTELNQPQHFGDGTRLSIL.

The rearrangement uses TRBV15 and TRBJ2-5; 10 positions match TRBD2. With V trimmed by 6 bases and J by 5 bases, 12 bases remained unmatched. The V gene's germline CDR1 is LNHNV and CDR2 YYDKDF (reference sequence). This CDR3 region has 16 residues. The CDR3 region has the DNA TGTGCCACCAGTGTCTCCAGCGGGAGGGTTCTGGAGACCCAGTACTTC. Its translation: CATSVSSGRVLETQYF.

CDR3 protein: CASSQDGHGQGGEQFF. In nucleotides, the CDR3 is TGCGCCAGCAGCCAAGATGGCCATGGGCAGGGCGGTGAGCAGTTCTTC. This chain links TRBV4-1 with TRBJ2-1; weak D call: TRBD1 (5 bases). The CDR3 spans 16 residues. CDR1 and CDR2 (germline): MGHRA, YSYEKL. The V and J ends lost 0 bases and 9 bases respectively, with 18 bases between them.

The genes are TRBV5-8 and TRBJ1-4, with TRBD1 as a possible D gene (6 bases). The V and J ends lost 5 bases and 7 bases respectively, with 18 bases between them. This CDR3 is built from 15 residues. From germline, CDR1 is SGHTS and CDR2 YDEGEE. CDR3 in DNA: TGTGCCAGCAGAAGCACAGGGTGGCGGCCTGAAAAACTGTTTTTT. It translates to CASRSTGWRPEKLFF. Variable domain in full (rest from reference TRBV5-8 and TRBJ1-4): EAGVTQSPTHLIKTRGQQATLRCSPISGHTSVYWYQQALGLGLQFLLWYDEGEERNRGNFPPRFSGRQFPNYSSELNVNALELEDSALYLCASRSTGWRPEKLFFGSGTQLSVL.

The chain combines TRBV7-9 with TRBJ2-7; 7 nucleotides agree with TRBD1. Per germline, CDR1 SEHNR and CDR2 FQNEAQ (reference sequence). With V trimmed by 4 bases and J by 4 bases, 7 bases remained unmatched. CDR3 size: 14 residues. The CDR3 bases are TGTGCCAGCAGCTCCGGACAGGTCCTGTACGAGCAGTACTTC. It encodes CASSSGQVLYEQYF. Looking up the rest from reference TRBV7-9 and TRBJ2-7 gives the full variable domain: DTGVSQNPRHKITKRGQNVTFRCDPISEHNRLYWYRQTLGQGPEFLTYFQNEAQLEKSRLLSDRFSAERPKGSFSTLEIQRTEQGDSAMYLCASSSGQVLYEQYFGPGTRLTVT.

This chain uses TRBV18 with TRBJ1-2; no firm D call. Germline V lookup: CDR1 KGHSH, CDR2 LQKENI. V was trimmed by 3 bases and J by 1 base, leaving 6 bases between them. The length of the CDR3 is 13 residues. The CDR3 nucleotides are TGTGCCAGCTCACCGGACGGTAACTATGGCTACACCTTC. Its protein product is CASSPDGNYGYTF.

This clone was seen only once. V gene TRBV19 combines with J gene TRBJ1-2; a possible D gene is TRBD1 (5 bases). CDR3 size: 14 residues. V lost 5 bases, J lost 1 base, and 11 bases lay in between. Germline V gene lookup returns CDR1 LNHDA and CDR2 SQIVND (reference sequence). The CDR3 nucleotides are TGTGCCAGTAGTCGACAGAGACATAACTATGGCTACACCTTC. The encoded protein is CASSRQRHNYGYTF.

This chain links TRBV5-1 with TRBJ2-1, with TRBD2 identical over 8 bases. The CDR3 totals 15 residues. Germline assignment: CDR1 SGHRS and CDR2 YFSETQ. J was trimmed by 6 bases and V by 1 base; bases with no gene match: 6. DNA for the CDR3: TGCGCCAGCAGCTTGATGGCCGGGACTAGCAATGAGCAGTTCTTC. Its translation is CASSLMAGTSNEQFF.